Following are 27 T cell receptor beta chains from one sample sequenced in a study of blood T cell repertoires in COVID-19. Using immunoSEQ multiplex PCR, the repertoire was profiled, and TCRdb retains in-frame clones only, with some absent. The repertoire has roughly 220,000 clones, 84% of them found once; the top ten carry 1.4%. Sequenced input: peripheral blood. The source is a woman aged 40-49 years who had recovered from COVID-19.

The CDR3 sequence is CASRRQGNQPQHF. DNA of the CDR3: TGTGCCAGCCGTCGGCAGGGCAATCAGCCCCAGCATTTT. The rearrangement links TRBV6-6 to TRBJ1-5, with D uncertain. CDR1 MNHNY and CDR2 SVGAGI come from the germline V gene (reference sequence). This CDR3 contains 13 residues. Between the trimmed V and J ends, which lost 8 bases and 2 bases, there was a span of 10 bases.

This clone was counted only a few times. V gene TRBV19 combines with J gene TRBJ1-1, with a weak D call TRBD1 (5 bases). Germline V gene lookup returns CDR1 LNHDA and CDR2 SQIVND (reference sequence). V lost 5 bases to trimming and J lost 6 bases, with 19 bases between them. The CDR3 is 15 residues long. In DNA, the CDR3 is TGTGCCAGTAGTCTCTGGGGGGGAGGTTTGGCTGAAGCTTTCTTT. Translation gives CASSLWGGGLAEAFF.

CDR3 nucleotide sequence: TGCAGCGTGAACGGGGGGGGCAGGGGCCCCGAGCAGTACTTC. This gives the protein CSVNGGGRGPEQYF. The chain employs TRBV29-1 and TRBJ2-7; TRBD2 aligns across 8 bases. The germline V gene encodes CDR1 SQVTM and CDR2 ANQGSEA. J lost 6 bases, V lost 6 bases, and 13 bases had no gene match. The CDR3 is made up of 14 amino acids.

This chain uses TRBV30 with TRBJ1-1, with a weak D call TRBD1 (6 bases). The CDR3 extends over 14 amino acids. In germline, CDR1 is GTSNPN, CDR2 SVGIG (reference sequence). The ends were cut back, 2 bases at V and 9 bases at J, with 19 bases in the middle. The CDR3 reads CAWSPLTGSYQAFF. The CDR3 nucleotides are TGTGCCTGGAGTCCCCTGACAGGCTCCTATCAAGCTTTCTTT.

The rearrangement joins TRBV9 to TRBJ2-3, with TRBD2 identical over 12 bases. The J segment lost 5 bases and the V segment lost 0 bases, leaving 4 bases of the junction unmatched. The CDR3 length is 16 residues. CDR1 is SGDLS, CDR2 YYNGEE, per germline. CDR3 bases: TGTGCCAGCAGCGTAGTCACTAGCGGGGGGATAGATACGCAGTATTTT. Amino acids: CASSVVTSGGIDTQYF.

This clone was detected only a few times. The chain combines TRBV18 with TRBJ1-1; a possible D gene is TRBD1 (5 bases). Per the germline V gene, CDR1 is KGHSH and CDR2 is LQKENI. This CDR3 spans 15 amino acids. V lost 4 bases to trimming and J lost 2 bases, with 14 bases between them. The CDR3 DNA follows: TGTGCCAGCTCACTCAGACAGACAGTTAACACTGAAGCTTTCTTT. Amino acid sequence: CASSLRQTVNTEAFF.

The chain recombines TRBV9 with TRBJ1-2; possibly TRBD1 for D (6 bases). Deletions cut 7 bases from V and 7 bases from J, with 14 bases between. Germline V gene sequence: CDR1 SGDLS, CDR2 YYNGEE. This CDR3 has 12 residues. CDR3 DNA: TGTGCCAGCTCCTCAAACAGGGCTGGCTACACCTTC. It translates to CASSSNRAGYTF.

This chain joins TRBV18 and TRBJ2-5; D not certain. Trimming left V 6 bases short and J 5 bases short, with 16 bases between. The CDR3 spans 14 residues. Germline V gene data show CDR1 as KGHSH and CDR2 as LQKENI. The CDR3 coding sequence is TGTGCCAGCTCCCCGGTTAGCAGCGAGGAGACCCAGTACTTC. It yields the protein CASSPVSSEETQYF.

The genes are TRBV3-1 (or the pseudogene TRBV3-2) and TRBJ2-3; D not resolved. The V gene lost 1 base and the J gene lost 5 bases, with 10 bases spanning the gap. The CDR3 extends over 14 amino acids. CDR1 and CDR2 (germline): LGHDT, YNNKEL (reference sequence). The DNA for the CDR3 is TGTGCCAGCAGCCAAGTTGAGTATAGAGATACGCAGTATTTT. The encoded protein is CASSQVEYRDTQYF.

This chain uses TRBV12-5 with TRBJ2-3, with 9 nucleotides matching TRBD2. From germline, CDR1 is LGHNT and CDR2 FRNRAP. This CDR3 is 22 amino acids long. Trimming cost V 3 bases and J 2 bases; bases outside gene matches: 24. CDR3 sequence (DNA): TGTGCTAGTGGTTTACGAACGGCGAAAGGACAGACTCTAGCGGGATTCACAGATACGCAGTATTTT. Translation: CASGLRTAKGQTLAGFTDTQYF.

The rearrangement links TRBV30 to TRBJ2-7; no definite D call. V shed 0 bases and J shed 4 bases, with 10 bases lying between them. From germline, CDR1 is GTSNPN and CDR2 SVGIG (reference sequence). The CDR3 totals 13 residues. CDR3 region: CAWSVGLQYEQYF. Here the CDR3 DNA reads TGTGCCTGGAGTGTCGGTCTGCAATACGAGCAGTACTTC.

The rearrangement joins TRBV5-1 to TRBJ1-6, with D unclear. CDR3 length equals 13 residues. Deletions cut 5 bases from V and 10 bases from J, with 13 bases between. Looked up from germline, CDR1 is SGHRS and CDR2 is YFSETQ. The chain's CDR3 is CASSLAGRSPLHF. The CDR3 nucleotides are TGCGCCAGCAGTCTGGCAGGCCGATCACCCCTCCACTTT.

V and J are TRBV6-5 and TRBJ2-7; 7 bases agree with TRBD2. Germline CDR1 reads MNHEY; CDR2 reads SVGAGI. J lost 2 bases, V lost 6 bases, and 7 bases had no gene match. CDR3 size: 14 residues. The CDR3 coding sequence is TGTGCCAGCAGCCTCCTAGCGGAGACCTACGAGCAGTACTTC. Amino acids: CASSLLAETYEQYF.

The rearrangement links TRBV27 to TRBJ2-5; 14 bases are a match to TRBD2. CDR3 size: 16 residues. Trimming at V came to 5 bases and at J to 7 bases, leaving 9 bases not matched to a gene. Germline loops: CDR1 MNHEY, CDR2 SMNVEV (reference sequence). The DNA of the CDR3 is TGTGCCAGCAGTCCCAGACTAGCGGGGGGGCAACGGACCCAGTACTTC. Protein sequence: CASSPRLAGGQRTQYF.

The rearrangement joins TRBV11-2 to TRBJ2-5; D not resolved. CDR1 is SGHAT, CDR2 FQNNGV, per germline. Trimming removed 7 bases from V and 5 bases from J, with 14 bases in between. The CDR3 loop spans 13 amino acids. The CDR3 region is CASTLLHAETQYF. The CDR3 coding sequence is TGTGCCAGCACACTTCTCCATGCGGAGACCCAGTACTTC. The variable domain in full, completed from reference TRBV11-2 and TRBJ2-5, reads EAGVAQSPRYKIIEKRQSVAFWCNPISGHATLYWYQQILGQGPKLLIQFQNNGVVDDSQLPKDRFSAERLKGVDSTLKIQPAKLEDSAVYLCASTLLHAETQYFGPGTRLLVL.

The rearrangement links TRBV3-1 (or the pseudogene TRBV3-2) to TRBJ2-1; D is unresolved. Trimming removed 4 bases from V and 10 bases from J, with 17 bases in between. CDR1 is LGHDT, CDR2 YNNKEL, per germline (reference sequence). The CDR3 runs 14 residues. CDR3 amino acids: CASSLTSESGEQFF. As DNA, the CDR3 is TGTGCCAGCAGCCTAACGTCGGAATCAGGCGAGCAGTTCTTC.

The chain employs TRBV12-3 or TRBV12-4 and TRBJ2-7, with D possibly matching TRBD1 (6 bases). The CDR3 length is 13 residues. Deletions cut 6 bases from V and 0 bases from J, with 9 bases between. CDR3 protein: CASRTGSSYEQYF. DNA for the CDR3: TGTGCCAGCAGGACAGGTAGCTCCTACGAGCAGTACTTC.

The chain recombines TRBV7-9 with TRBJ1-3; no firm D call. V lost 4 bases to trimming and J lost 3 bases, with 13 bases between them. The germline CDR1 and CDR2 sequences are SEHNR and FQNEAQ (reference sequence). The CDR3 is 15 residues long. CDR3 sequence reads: CASSSPRVLGNTIYF. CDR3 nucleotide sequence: TGTGCCAGCAGCTCCCCCCGAGTCCTTGGAAACACCATATATTTT. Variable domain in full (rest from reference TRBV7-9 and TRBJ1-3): DTGVSQNPRHKITKRGQNVTFRCDPISEHNRLYWYRQTLGQGPEFLTYFQNEAQLEKSRLLSDRFSAERPKGSFSTLEIQRTEQGDSAMYLCASSSPRVLGNTIYFGEGSWLTVV.

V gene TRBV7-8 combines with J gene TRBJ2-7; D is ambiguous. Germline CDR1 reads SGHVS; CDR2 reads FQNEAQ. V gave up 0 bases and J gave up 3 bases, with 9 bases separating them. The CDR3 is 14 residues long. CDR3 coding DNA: TGTGCCAGCAGCTTAGCCCCAATGAGCTACGAGCAGTACTTC. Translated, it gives CASSLAPMSYEQYF.

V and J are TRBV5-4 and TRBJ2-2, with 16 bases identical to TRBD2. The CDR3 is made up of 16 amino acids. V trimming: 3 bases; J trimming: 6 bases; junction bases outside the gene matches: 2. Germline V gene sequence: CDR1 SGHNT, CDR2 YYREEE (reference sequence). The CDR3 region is CASSSGTSGGAGELFF. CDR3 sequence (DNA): TGTGCCAGCAGCTCCGGGACTAGCGGGGGGGCCGGGGAGCTGTTTTTT.

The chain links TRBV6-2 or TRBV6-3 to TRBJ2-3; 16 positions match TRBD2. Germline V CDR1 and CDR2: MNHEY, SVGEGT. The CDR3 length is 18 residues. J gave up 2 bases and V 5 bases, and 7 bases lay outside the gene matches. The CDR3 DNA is TGTGCCAGCAGTCCCGGGACTAGCGGGGGGGCAAACACAGATACGCAGTATTTT. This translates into CASSPGTSGGANTDTQYF.

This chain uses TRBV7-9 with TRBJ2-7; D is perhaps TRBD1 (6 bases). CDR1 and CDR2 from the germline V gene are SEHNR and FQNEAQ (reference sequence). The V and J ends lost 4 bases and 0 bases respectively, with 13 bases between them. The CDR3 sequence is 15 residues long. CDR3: CASSSPAGDSYEQYF. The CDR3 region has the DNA TGTGCCAGCAGCTCACCAGCAGGGGACTCCTACGAGCAGTACTTC.

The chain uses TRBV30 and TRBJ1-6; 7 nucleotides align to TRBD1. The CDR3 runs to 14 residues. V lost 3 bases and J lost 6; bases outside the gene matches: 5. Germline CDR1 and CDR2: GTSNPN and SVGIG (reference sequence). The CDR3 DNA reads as TGTGCCTGGAGACAGGGGCCGAGTAATTCACCCCTCCACTTT. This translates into CAWRQGPSNSPLHF.

CDR3 nucleotide sequence: TGTGCCAGCAGCTCCCCGGGAGAGACCCAGTACTTC. It yields the protein CASSSPGETQYF. The rearrangement links TRBV7-3 to TRBJ2-5; D gene uncertain. This CDR3 contains 12 residues. The V gene's germline CDR1 is SGHTA and CDR2 FQGTGA. V lost 4 bases and J lost 4, with 7 bases in between.

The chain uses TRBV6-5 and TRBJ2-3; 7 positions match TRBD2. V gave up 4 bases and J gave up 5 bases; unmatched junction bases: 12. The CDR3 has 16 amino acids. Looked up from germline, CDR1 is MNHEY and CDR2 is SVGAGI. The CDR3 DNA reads TGTGCCAGCAGTTCCCCGGGGGGTCCCACAATAGATACGCAGTATTTT. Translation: CASSSPGGPTIDTQYF.

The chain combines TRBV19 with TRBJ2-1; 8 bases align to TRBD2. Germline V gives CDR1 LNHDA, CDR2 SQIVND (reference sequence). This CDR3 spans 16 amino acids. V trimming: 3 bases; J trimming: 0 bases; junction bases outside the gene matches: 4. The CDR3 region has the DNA TGTGCCAGTAGTATTCTGGCGGGGGGCTCCTACAATGAGCAGTTCTTC. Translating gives CASSILAGGSYNEQFF. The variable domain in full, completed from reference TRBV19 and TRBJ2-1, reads DGGITQSPKYLFRKEGQNVTLSCEQNLNHDAMYWYRQDPGQGLRLIYYSQIVNDFQKGDIAEGYSVSREKKESFPLTVTSAQKNPTAFYLCASSILAGGSYNEQFFGPGTRLTVL.

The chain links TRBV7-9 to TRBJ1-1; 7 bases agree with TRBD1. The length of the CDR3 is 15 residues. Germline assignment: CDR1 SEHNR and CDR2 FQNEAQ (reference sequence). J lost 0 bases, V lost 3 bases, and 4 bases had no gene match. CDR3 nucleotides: TGTGCCAGCAGCTTCTCAGGGGGAGTGAACACTGAAGCTTTCTTT. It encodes CASSFSGGVNTEAFF. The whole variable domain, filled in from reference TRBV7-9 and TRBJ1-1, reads DTGVSQNPRHKITKRGQNVTFRCDPISEHNRLYWYRQTLGQGPEFLTYFQNEAQLEKSRLLSDRFSAERPKGSFSTLEIQRTEQGDSAMYLCASSFSGGVNTEAFFGQGTRLTVV.